This T cell receptor (beta chain) was sequenced for a study of beta chain features in type 1 diabetes. cDNA synthesis used the whole RNA isolate, giving expressed TCRB sequences. The data were produced by immunoSEQ multiplex PCR, yet TCRdb's version contains in-frame clones alone and is incomplete. This sample has about 180,000 clones, with approximately 13% found just once. V trimming: 6 bases; J trimming: 0 bases; junction bases outside the gene matches: 7. This CDR3 is 14 amino acids long. Germline values: CDR1 SQVTM, CDR2 ANQGSEA. The genes are TRBV29-1 and TRBJ2-5; 7 nucleotides line up with TRBD1. Material for sequencing was central memory CD4+ T cells from blood. The source of this sequence is a woman aged 18 to 35 in good health. CDR3 sequence reads: CSVLPTGHQETQYF. The CDR3 nucleotides read TGCAGCGTCCTACCGACAGGGCACCAAGAGACCCAGTACTTC.